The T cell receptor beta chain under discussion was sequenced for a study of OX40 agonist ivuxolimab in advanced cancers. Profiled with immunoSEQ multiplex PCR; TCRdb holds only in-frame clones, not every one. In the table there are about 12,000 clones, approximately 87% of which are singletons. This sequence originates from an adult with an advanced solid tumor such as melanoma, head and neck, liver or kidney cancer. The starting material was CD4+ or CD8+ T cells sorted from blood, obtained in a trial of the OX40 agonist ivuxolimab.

CDR3 amino acids: CASSQCGRGYGYTF. CDR3 coding DNA: TGCGCCAGCAGTCAATGCGGCAGGGGCTATGGCTACACCTTC. The chain recombines TRBV23-1 with TRBJ1-2; TRBD1 is a possible D gene (6 bases). TRBV23-1 is labeled an ORF, and its function is uncertain. V lost 1 base and J lost 4, with 10 bases in between. There are 14 residues in the CDR3.